These 32 T cell receptor beta chains share one sample of origin, sequenced in a study of blood T cell repertoires in COVID-19. Produced via immunoSEQ multiplex PCR; TCRdb's table is partial and in-frame only. The data show roughly 260,000 clones, roughly 86% seen once. The sample consisted of peripheral blood. Receptor source: a woman aged 45 to 65 with acute or convalescent COVID-19.

CDR3 region: CASSLVGRGSTGELFF. As DNA, the CDR3 is TGTGCCAGCAGCTTGGTCGGGAGGGGGAGCACCGGGGAGCTGTTTTTT. The chain employs TRBV7-3 and TRBJ2-2; 8 nucleotides line up with TRBD2. Unmatched junction bases numbered 7, after V lost 3 bases and J lost 4 bases. In germline, CDR1 is SGHTA, CDR2 FQGTGA. This CDR3 is 16 amino acids long.

The chain is built from TRBV24-1 and TRBJ1-5; possibly TRBD1 for D (5 bases). The CDR3 extends over 13 amino acids. Germline assignment: CDR1 KGHDR and CDR2 SFDVKD. V was pared by 2 bases and J by 4 bases, with 5 bases between. The CDR3 protein is CATSDSGNQPQHF. In DNA, the CDR3 is TGTGCCACCAGTGATTCAGGGAATCAGCCCCAGCATTTT.

The V gene is TRBV28, the J gene TRBJ1-1; TRBD1 might be the D (5 bases). Germline loops: CDR1 MDHEN, CDR2 SYDVKM. This CDR3 has 15 residues. The ends were cut back, 8 bases at V and 0 bases at J, with 16 bases in the middle. The CDR3 DNA follows: TGTGCCAGCGTGGGGGGACGTATATTGAACACTGAAGCTTTCTTT. Its protein is CASVGGRILNTEAFF.

V gene TRBV27 combines with J gene TRBJ2-1; 9 bases agree with TRBD2. V lost 5 bases and J lost 1; bases outside the gene matches: 12. CDR3 size: 18 residues. Germline CDR1 MNHEY, CDR2 SMNVEV (reference sequence). CDR3 nucleotides: TGTGCCAGCAGTCCCATATACACTAGCGGGCCTTCCTACAATGAGCAGTTCTTC. Translated, it gives CASSPIYTSGPSYNEQFF.

The chain uses TRBV7-2 and TRBJ2-1; a possible D gene is TRBD1 (5 bases). Germline V lookup: CDR1 SGHTA, CDR2 FQGNSA. This CDR3 region has 12 residues. V was cut by 8 bases and J by 6 bases, with 11 bases left in between. The CDR3 bases are TGTGCCAGCCTGTATCAGGGCAATGAGCAGTTCTTC. This translates into CASLYQGNEQFF.

The rearrangement joins TRBV5-1 to TRBJ2-1, with a weak D call TRBD1 (6 bases). Trimming left V 5 bases short and J 6 bases short, with 12 bases between. Per the germline V gene, CDR1 is SGHRS and CDR2 is YFSETQ. This CDR3 is built from 13 residues. CDR3 residues: CASRDSPSNEQFF. The CDR3, as DNA: TGCGCCAGCAGGGACAGTCCGTCCAATGAGCAGTTCTTC.

J is TRBJ2-5 and V is TRBV11-2; 7 bases fit TRBD1. Per the germline V gene, CDR1 is SGHAT and CDR2 is FQNNGV. The trim removed 6 bases at V and 7 bases at J, leaving 11 bases unmatched. The CDR3 is 14 amino acids. CDR3 residues: CASRHTGARGTQYF. In DNA form, the CDR3 reads TGTGCCAGCAGGCATACAGGGGCCCGAGGGACCCAGTACTTC.

The rearrangement uses TRBV3-1 (or the pseudogene TRBV3-2) and TRBJ1-4, with 7 bases aligning to TRBD1. This CDR3 has 15 residues. J was trimmed by 4 bases and V by 5 bases; bases with no gene match: 7. CDR1 is LGHDT and CDR2 is YNNKEL in the germline V gene (reference sequence). For the CDR3, the DNA is TGTGCCAGCAGCTCTGACGGGACAGTTAATGAAAAACTGTTTTTT. Translation gives CASSSDGTVNEKLFF.

This clone has a handful of counts. The chain has TRBV10-3 and TRBJ1-3, with 10 bases lining up with TRBD1. The ends lost 10 bases at V and 2 bases at J; junction bases unmatched: 8. This CDR3 has 15 residues. Germline V gene lookup returns CDR1 ENHRY and CDR2 SYGVKD. In DNA, the CDR3 is TGTGCCACCGACAGGGGGCTCAGTGCTGGAAACACCATATATTTT. Protein sequence: CATDRGLSAGNTIYF.

This clone has just a few counts. The chain links TRBV19 to TRBJ1-2; 8 bases match TRBD1. This CDR3 region has 15 residues. After removal of 5 bases from V and 2 bases from J, the junction contained 7 bases not matched to a gene. Germline V gene lookup returns CDR1 LNHDA and CDR2 SQIVND (reference sequence). CDR3 in DNA: TGTGCCAGTAGTCCGACGGACAGGGTGAACTATGGCTACACCTTC. Translation: CASSPTDRVNYGYTF.

The rearrangement links TRBV20-1 to TRBJ1-2, with D possibly matching TRBD1 (5 bases). The V gene's germline CDR1 is DFQATT and CDR2 SNEGSKA (reference sequence). Trimming shortened V by 3 bases and J by 4 bases, and 12 bases separated the two germline ends. The CDR3 is made up of 13 amino acids. The CDR3 loop is CSASSQGGYGYTF. In DNA form, the CDR3 reads TGCAGTGCTAGTTCTCAGGGTGGCTATGGCTACACCTTC.

The CDR3 reads CASTRTGWIGELFF. DNA of the CDR3: TGTGCCAGTACCCGGACAGGGTGGATAGGGGAGCTGTTTTTT. This chain uses TRBV19 with TRBJ2-2; 8 nucleotides line up with TRBD1. After removal of 7 bases from V and 8 bases from J, the junction contained 9 bases not matched to a gene. CDR1 is LNHDA and CDR2 is SQIVND in the germline V gene (reference sequence). This CDR3 is built from 14 residues.

This rearrangement joins TRBV5-1 to TRBJ2-1; TRBD1 agrees at 8 bases. The CDR3 extends over 15 amino acids. V dropped 0 bases and J dropped 2; count of bases not matched to a gene: 1. CDR1 and CDR2 from the germline V gene are SGHRS and YFSETQ. CDR3 region: CASSLAGGAYNEQFF. The DNA for the CDR3 is TGCGCCAGCAGCTTGGCAGGGGGCGCCTACAATGAGCAGTTCTTC.

This chain links TRBV5-6 with TRBJ2-1; 9 nucleotides align to TRBD2. J was trimmed by 15 bases and V by 5 bases; bases with no gene match: 12. Germline CDR1 is SGHDT and CDR2 is YYEEEE. The CDR3 has 13 residues. In DNA form, the CDR3 reads TGTGCCAGCAGGCCGGGACTAGCCGGGTGGGGGTTCTTC. This sequence encodes CASRPGLAGWGFF.

This chain's CDR3 is CASSPDSTNEKLFF. Written as DNA, the CDR3 is TGCGCCAGCAGCCCAGACTCAACTAATGAAAAACTGTTTTTT. The chain combines TRBV5-1 with TRBJ1-4; D unclear. The CDR3 consists of 14 residues. Per the germline V gene, CDR1 is SGHRS and CDR2 is YFSETQ. The V end lost 4 bases, the J end lost 0 bases, and 7 bases lay between the germline ends.

This chain joins TRBV4-2 and TRBJ2-1; 11 bases are a match to TRBD1. V shed 4 bases, J shed 3 bases, and the junction held 5 bases outside the gene matches. Germline V gives CDR1 LGHNA, CDR2 YNFKEQ. This CDR3 spans 16 amino acids. CDR3 region: CASSRKGQGGYNEQFF. DNA of the CDR3: TGTGCCAGCAGCCGAAAGGGACAGGGGGGCTACAATGAGCAGTTCTTC.

V gene TRBV6-6 combines with J gene TRBJ2-7, with a weak D call TRBD1 (6 bases). CDR1 and CDR2 from the germline V gene are MNHNY and SVGAGI (reference sequence). Trimming took off 5 bases at V and 4 bases at J, with 12 bases between the two ends. The CDR3 consists of 13 residues. The CDR3 DNA follows: TGTGCCAGCAGTACTGGGGGCGGGTACGAGCAGTACTTC. As protein: CASSTGGGYEQYF.

This clone was seen just once. The chain's CDR3 is CASSEFSWGEDEQYF. The CDR3 nucleotides are TGTGCCAGCAGTGAATTTAGCTGGGGGGAGGACGAGCAGTACTTC. The V call is TRBV2, the J call TRBJ2-7, with D possibly matching TRBD2 (6 bases). CDR1 is SNHLY, CDR2 FYNNEI, per germline. V was pared by 2 bases and J by 5 bases, with 16 bases between. The CDR3 is 15 residues long.

V and J are TRBV19 and TRBJ1-2; tentative D call: TRBD1 (6 bases). CDR3 length equals 14 residues. Germline lookup yields CDR1 LNHDA and CDR2 SQIVND (reference sequence). Trimming cost V 5 bases and J 4 bases, with 14 bases left between them. The CDR3 sequence is CASSFIQGGYGYTF. In nucleotides, the CDR3 is TGTGCCAGTAGTTTCATACAGGGCGGCTATGGCTACACCTTC.

This chain uses TRBV2 with TRBJ2-3; D is undetermined. The germline gives CDR1 SNHLY, CDR2 FYNNEI. V lost 6 bases and J 6 bases, leaving 13 bases between the germline ends. CDR3 length: 13 residues. Written as DNA, the CDR3 is TGTGCCAGCAGGGGCAGGTTGGTCGATACGCAGTATTTT. Translated: CASRGRLVDTQYF.

CDR3 DNA sequence: TGTGCCAGCAGCCCACGAGTTGAGGTAGGCTACGAGCAGTACTTC. This encodes CASSPRVEVGYEQYF. This chain links TRBV7-2 with TRBJ2-7; the D is unclear. Trimming cost V 5 bases and J 3 bases, with 17 bases left between them. This CDR3 spans 15 amino acids. The germline CDR1 and CDR2 sequences are SGHTA and FQGNSA.

The V call is TRBV9, the J call TRBJ1-2, with D possibly TRBD1 on 5 matching bases. Germline CDR1 reads SGDLS; CDR2 reads YYNGEE. V lost 3 bases and J lost 4, with 10 bases in between. The CDR3 consists of 13 residues. CDR3 sequence (DNA): TGTGCCAGCAGCGCGGGGGGAGGCTATGGCTACACCTTC. Its translation is CASSAGGGYGYTF.

The rearrangement links TRBV29-1 to TRBJ1-5, with 10 bases that match TRBD1. The CDR3 totals 14 residues. Per the germline V gene, CDR1 is SQVTM and CDR2 is ANQGSEA. Trimming at V came to 5 bases and at J to 5 bases, leaving 6 bases not matched to a gene. The CDR3 DNA reads TGCAGCGTTTCACGGGACAGGGGAGATCAGCCCCAGCATTTT. Amino acids: CSVSRDRGDQPQHF.

The rearrangement uses TRBV28 and TRBJ2-1, with a tentative D call TRBD2 (7 bases). The ends were cut back, 6 bases at V and 0 bases at J, with 15 bases in the middle. Germline V lookup: CDR1 MDHEN, CDR2 SYDVKM. The CDR3 consists of 16 residues. This chain's CDR3 is CASSPSGGASYNEQFF. In DNA, the CDR3 is TGTGCCAGCAGCCCTAGTGGGGGGGCCTCCTACAATGAGCAGTTCTTC.

This clone came up a few times. V gene TRBV10-3 combines with J gene TRBJ2-1; 7 bases are a match to TRBD2. CDR1 and CDR2 (germline): ENHRY, SYGVKD. This CDR3 contains 15 residues. V dropped 6 bases and J dropped 3; count of bases not matched to a gene: 8. The CDR3: CAISRAGKDYNEQFF. CDR3 in DNA: TGTGCCATCAGCAGAGCGGGAAAAGACTACAATGAGCAGTTCTTC.

The chain uses TRBV11-2 and TRBJ2-2, with TRBD2 matching over 12 bases. The ends lost 4 bases at V and 6 bases at J; junction bases unmatched: 6. The CDR3 is 16 amino acids. In germline, CDR1 is SGHAT, CDR2 FQNNGV. Written as DNA, the CDR3 is TGTGCCAGCAGCTCCATACTAGCGGGAGGTCCCGGGGAGCTGTTTTTT. Amino acid sequence: CASSSILAGGPGELFF.

This chain joins TRBV6-2 or TRBV6-3 and TRBJ1-2; 7 nucleotides agree with TRBD1. The germline V gene has CDR1 MNHEY and CDR2 SVGEGT. CDR3 length: 15 amino acids. V shed 4 bases and J 3 bases; nucleotides not matched to a gene: 8. The CDR3 DNA sequence: TGTGCCAGCAGTTCCGTGGGACAGCCATACTATGGCTACACCTTC. It yields the protein CASSSVGQPYYGYTF.

This clone was detected once. The chain links TRBV19 to TRBJ2-1, with TRBD2 matching 14 bases. Looked up from germline, CDR1 is LNHDA and CDR2 is SQIVND (reference sequence). This CDR3 is built from 15 residues. V lost 6 bases to trimming and J lost 8 bases; unmatched junction nucleotides: 6. The CDR3 sequence: CASSGTSGSRDEQFF. In nucleotides, the CDR3 is TGTGCCAGTAGCGGGACTAGCGGGAGTAGGGATGAGCAGTTCTTC. The variable domain in full, completed from reference TRBV19 and TRBJ2-1, reads DGGITQSPKYLFRKEGQNVTLSCEQNLNHDAMYWYRQDPGQGLRLIYYSQIVNDFQKGDIAEGYSVSREKKESFPLTVTSAQKNPTAFYLCASSGTSGSRDEQFFGPGTRLTVL.

Only one count was recorded for this clone. The gene calls are TRBV29-1 and TRBJ2-3, with D possibly being TRBD2 (5 bases). Germline V gives CDR1 SQVTM, CDR2 ANQGSEA. The CDR3 is 15 amino acids. Trimming took 5 bases from V and 1 from J, leaving 16 bases between them. CDR3 residues: CSVKTGMRRTDTQYF. CDR3 DNA: TGCAGCGTTAAAACCGGGATGCGCCGCACAGATACGCAGTATTTT.

The chain carries TRBV4-3 and TRBJ2-7, with 7 nucleotides matching TRBD2. V lost 3 bases, J lost 5 bases, and 10 bases stayed unmatched. The germline V gene encodes CDR1 LGHNA and CDR2 YSLEER. The length of the CDR3 is 15 residues. In DNA form, the CDR3 reads TGCGCCAGCAGCCATACGTTGCTAGCGGCGGACGAGCAGTACTTC. This translates into CASSHTLLAADEQYF.

The chain has TRBV11-2 and TRBJ1-1, with 9 positions matching TRBD1. The germline V gene encodes CDR1 SGHAT and CDR2 FQNNGV. CDR3 length: 15 amino acids. V shed 4 bases, J shed 1 base, and the junction held 4 bases outside the gene matches. CDR3 sequence: CASSSNRGRNTEAFF. In DNA, the CDR3 is TGTGCCAGCAGCTCAAACAGGGGGCGGAACACTGAAGCTTTCTTT.

This clone was observed a single time. The chain uses TRBV7-2 and TRBJ2-1, with TRBD2 identical over 8 bases. Per germline, CDR1 SGHTA and CDR2 FQGNSA. The CDR3 consists of 14 residues. The ends lost 3 bases at V and 7 bases at J; junction bases unmatched: 5. The CDR3 region is CASSLGLVVNEQFF. The CDR3 DNA reads as TGTGCCAGCAGCTTGGGACTAGTGGTGAATGAGCAGTTCTTC.